Listed below are T cell receptor beta chains from one sample, sequenced in a study of radiotherapy plus CTLA-4 blockade in lung cancer. The assay was immunoSEQ multiplex PCR, and TCRdb's table has in-frame clones only and misses some. The sample shows over 35,000 clones, about 74% of them seen only once. Sequenced material: peripheral blood, taken from a patient treated with radiotherapy plus ipilimumab. Receptors were obtained from a human donor with non-small cell lung cancer whose response to radiotherapy plus ipilimumab could not be evaluated. Each CDR3 is given without its conserved first and last residue.

v_call,cdr3_aa
TRBV29-1,SVEGVLFGTSGGAFLDEQF
TRBV7-2,ASSLELLAFEQY
TRBV11-2,ASSLYNGGIYEQY
TRBV15,ATSRGSSGSHYEQY
TRBV5-4,ASSPGINTEAF
TRBV14,ASSQGPGEGTEAF
TRBV5-4,ASSPGLDKLDTQY
TRBV7-6,ASTPGLAGGNTGELF
TRBV5-1,ASSLAPGGNQPQH
TRBV21-1,ASEGGTNRELF
TRBV6-5,ASSRTSGDYNEQF
TRBV7-9,ASSLYSGSGETQY
TRBV9,ASSVLTSGELF
TRBV7-3,ASSLSQGATDTQY
TRBV19,ASSIMGLASADTQY
TRBV5-6,ASSFGGRTTEAF
TRBV27,ASRRGQGTYEQY
TRBV5-6,ASSPGDYGYT
TRBV20-1,AEGINSPLH
TRBV6-1,ASSADRGGTEAF
TRBV7-2,ASSLRDTPFYEQY
TRBV28,ASSLGPREKLF
TRBV18,ASSPKFGVSKNTEAF
TRBV4-3,ASSQDQGGSNYGYT
TRBV19,ASSSQVRNTEAF
TRBV7-9,ASSRMGGAGEQY
TRBV4-2,ASSQDSLAGGMNIQY
TRBV7-9,ASSRYGGGGPYEQY
TRBV18,ASSRRGGGDYEQY
TRBV4-1,ASSQEFGQGAGDTQY
TRBV19,ASSIGTGVNEKLF
TRBV4-2,ASSQVGSNNYGYT
TRBV15,ATLGGARYGYT
TRBV6-5,ASTPNNMNTEAF
TRBV30,AWSPRGNIGNTIY
TRBV5-6,ASSPLNSPLH